This TCR beta chain derives from a study of a mutant IDH1 vaccine in newly diagnosed glioma (dated by TCRdb to the early 2020s). Study-level background: Eight vaccinations were administered to patients in weeks 1, 3, 5, 7, 11, 15, 19 and 23, corresponding to visits V03 through V10. For exploratory analyses, some 24 treated patients had longitudinal TCRB deep sequencing done wherever samples were available. Prior to enrollment, patients had been given standard therapy consisting of radiotherapy alone, temozolomide alone, or radiochemotherapy with temozolomide, with the combination given to most patients. Peripheral blood was collected at six visits: V03 (baseline), V05, V07, V10, V12 and V13. Vaccination started 4-6 weeks after radiotherapy alone, or was given together with temozolomide cycles in the groups whose treatment included chemotherapy. Of the approximately 30 treated patients, around 62% were male and approximately 38% were female, and the mean age was approximately 40 years. General study outcomes and caveats: Pseudoprogression seemed to be unrelated to changes in the top peripheral T cell clonotypes found by TCRB sequencing. PBMC samples for TCRB deep sequencing were selected based on availability. The authors noted that analyses of patient blood samples could not be reproduced because of sample limitations. Across multiple MHC alleles, vaccine-induced immune responses were seen in 90% to 95% of patients.

The label giving this sample's time point can be read as: week 23, last vaccination. Each vaccine dose was 300 ug of a 20-mer mutant IDH1 peptide in Montanide, given subcutaneously with topical imiquimod. All donors had newly diagnosed IDH1-mutant astrocytomas of WHO grade 3 or 4 that showed loss of nuclear ATRX. The samples were drawn from NOA16, a multicentre, single-arm, open-label phase I trial in Germany that tested a mutant IDH1 peptide vaccine in humans for the first time. Genomic DNA for TCRB sequencing was extracted from EDTA blood using the DNeasy Blood and Tissue Kit. For CDR1 and CDR2, the germline V gene (reference sequence) lists DFQATT and SNEGSKA. The CDR3 holds 11 amino acids from the cysteine to the phenylalanine. Solely the CDR3 DNA is kept, with 33 bases framed from the first base. Of note for this clone: Its antigen has not been determined. Per-nucleotide qualities are absent, and no much larger clonotype sits a single base away.

Library prep was done by the immunoSEQ multiplex PCR assay. Following the manufacturer's protocol, the hsTCRB Kit was used to amplify rearranged TCR beta chain sequences. An Illumina MiSeq was used to sequence the TCRB libraries. In the original analysis: The kit vendor's proprietary platform handled demultiplexing, trimming and gene mapping. Sourced from immuneACCESS, this table was stored by TCRdb with only in-frame sequences that have V and J called. A share of the clones is absent; for the studies checked, an unresolved V gene accounts for under half, and the remainder has no known explanation. That table supplies the V and J calls and clone size; D and trimming were determined from the DNA. Within this sample are about 82,000 clones, with approximately 85% of them counted one time only. The ten largest clones represent over 2% of the sample.

The receptor was derived from a man aged 30-40 years with glioma. Some clones in this sample may be carry-over from other donors' samples. The sequence joins TRBV20-1 to TRBJ2-7; TRBD2 is a possible D gene, resting on 8 matching bases. Sequences were derived from PBMCs, sampled from a glioma patient whose treatment included an IDH1 peptide vaccine. The sequence in DNA is TGCACGGGAGGGGGCGCCTACGAGCAGTACTTC. Its product reads: CTGGGAYEQYF.